A single sample gave rise to the 19 T cell receptor beta chains below, sequenced in a study of CD8+ T cells in alopecia areata. Sequencing templates came from extracted RNA that was reverse transcribed into cDNA. The assay was immunoSEQ multiplex PCR, and TCRdb's table has in-frame clones only and misses some. The sample consists of roughly 120,000 clones, roughly 55% of them appearing once. Treatment specified: oral pan-JAK inhibitor, 5-10 mg twice daily. The sequencing here drew on CD8+ T cells sorted from blood, taken at week 24, from a patient treated with tofacitinib. The receptors were gathered from a human donor with alopecia areata.

This clone was seen a handful of times. The chain is built from TRBV18 and TRBJ2-1; D remains unclear. This CDR3 has 13 residues. Trimming took off 3 bases at V and 7 bases at J, with 10 bases between the two ends. Looked up from germline, CDR1 is KGHSH and CDR2 is LQKENI. CDR3 sequence (DNA): TGTGCCAGCTCACCGAAGGGTTTGAATGAGCAGTTCTTC. Translated, it gives CASSPKGLNEQFF.

The V and J genes are TRBV10-2 and TRBJ2-2; 7 bases line up with TRBD1. With 8 bases clipped from V and 0 bases from J, the junction kept 6 bases outside the gene matches. This CDR3 has 15 amino acids. From germline, CDR1 is WSHSY and CDR2 SAAADI. CDR3: CASDTGASNTGELFF. The DNA for the CDR3 is TGCGCCAGCGACACAGGGGCCTCGAACACCGGGGAGCTGTTTTTT.

The chain is built from TRBV7-2 and TRBJ1-5; D unresolved. The CDR3 loop spans 16 amino acids. CDR1 is SGHTA, CDR2 FQGNSA, per germline. V shed 0 bases and J shed 0 bases, with 9 bases lying between them. The CDR3 DNA is TGTGCCAGCAGCTTAGCGTGGGGAAATAGCAATCAGCCCCAGCATTTT. The encoded protein is CASSLAWGNSNQPQHF.

The V gene is TRBV6-5, the J gene TRBJ1-6; D unresolved. The CDR3 is made up of 13 amino acids. V was cut by 6 bases and J by 10 bases, with 13 bases left in between. Germline assignment: CDR1 MNHEY and CDR2 SVGAGI. The CDR3 region is CASRAEGLSPLHF. The CDR3 coding sequence is TGTGCCAGCAGGGCGGAGGGTCTCTCACCCCTCCACTTT.

This clone has just a few counts. CDR3 nucleotide sequence: TGCGCCAGCAGCTTGGACCGACTAGCGGGGGTGATCTACGAGCAGTACTTC. Its protein is CASSLDRLAGVIYEQYF. The chain uses TRBV5-1 and TRBJ2-7, with TRBD2 matching over 12 bases. The V and J ends lost 0 bases and 3 bases, in that order; junction bases with no gene match: 7. Germline V lookup: CDR1 SGHRS, CDR2 YFSETQ. The CDR3 has 17 amino acids.

V usage is TRBV4-1 and J usage is TRBJ2-3; D is possibly TRBD1 or TRBD2 (6 bases each). CDR1 and CDR2 (germline): MGHRA, YSYEKL. V lost 4 bases to trimming and J lost 5 bases, with 22 bases between them. The CDR3 consists of 17 residues. This CDR3 reads CASSPPGGQGTIDTQYF. CDR3 nucleotide sequence: TGCGCCAGCAGCCCCCCCGGGGGCCAGGGGACGATAGATACGCAGTATTTT.

The chain couples TRBV15 to TRBJ2-1, with TRBD2 identical over 10 bases. Germline assignment: CDR1 LNHNV and CDR2 YYDKDF (reference sequence). Trimming removed 0 bases from V and 2 bases from J; junction bases left unmatched: 4. The CDR3 spans 17 residues. Here the CDR3 reads CATSRDRSGGAYNEQFF. The CDR3 DNA reads as TGTGCCACCAGCAGAGATCGAAGCGGGGGGGCCTACAATGAGCAGTTCTTC.

A remark on this clone: This could be a read error, since a much larger clone is one nucleotide away. V usage is TRBV10-3 and J usage is TRBJ2-2; either TRBD1 or TRBD2 may fit D (5 bases each). This CDR3 contains 12 residues. CDR1 and CDR2 (germline): ENHRY, SYGVKD. CDR3 in amino acids: CASSGGTGELFF. The CDR3 nucleotides are TGTGCCAGCAGTGGGGGCACCGGGGAGCTGTTTTTT.

The V gene is TRBV7-8, the J gene TRBJ2-2; D not certain. Germline-derived CDR1 and CDR2 are SGHVS and FQNEAQ. The CDR3 runs 18 residues. Trimming left V 5 bases short and J 1 base short, with 20 bases between. CDR3 protein: CASSPPAMKAKNTGELFF. CDR3 DNA sequence: TGTGCCAGCAGCCCGCCCGCTATGAAAGCAAAGAACACCGGGGAGCTGTTTTTT.

The chain uses TRBV9 and TRBJ2-2, with D perhaps TRBD2 (6 bases). The CDR3 runs 16 residues. Germline values: CDR1 SGDLS, CDR2 YYNGEE. Trimming took off 1 base at V and 3 bases at J, with 13 bases between the two ends. CDR3 sequence: CASSVSGRGYTGELFF. The CDR3 DNA reads TGTGCCAGCAGCGTATCTGGTCGGGGGTACACCGGGGAGCTGTTTTTT. Drawing the rest from reference TRBV9 and TRBJ2-2, the complete variable domain is DSGVTQTPKHLITATGQRVTLRCSPRSGDLSVYWYQQSLDQGLQFLIQYYNGEERAKGNILERFSAQQFPDLHSELNLSSLELGDSALYFCASSVSGRGYTGELFFGEGSRLTVL.

V usage is TRBV5-1 and J usage is TRBJ2-5, with 14 nucleotides matching TRBD2. The CDR3 runs to 19 residues. Germline values: CDR1 SGHRS, CDR2 YFSETQ. J lost 1 base, V lost 6 bases, and 14 bases had no gene match. The CDR3 DNA follows: TGCGCCAGCACCCTAGGACTAGCGGGGGGCCCCTCCCCCCAAGAGACCCAGTACTTC. Its translation is CASTLGLAGGPSPQETQYF.

The rearrangement links TRBV2 to TRBJ2-5, with 9 positions matching TRBD2. CDR1 is SNHLY and CDR2 is FYNNEI in the germline V gene. The CDR3 spans 18 residues. V was clipped by 2 bases and J by 0 bases; unmatched bases: 10. The CDR3 sequence is CASSESASGAEHQETQYF. CDR3 DNA: TGTGCCAGCAGTGAATCAGCTAGCGGGGCCGAGCACCAAGAGACCCAGTACTTC. The full variable domain, rest sourced from reference TRBV2 and TRBJ2-5, is EPEVTQTPSHQVTQMGQEVILRCVPISNHLYFYWYRQILGQKVEFLVSFYNNEISEKSEIFDDQFSVERPDGSNFTLKIRSTKLEDSAMYFCASSESASGAEHQETQYFGPGTRLLVL.

The rearrangement joins TRBV19 to TRBJ2-1; D possibly corresponds to TRBD2 (5 bases). V gave up 5 bases and J gave up 8 bases, with 10 bases separating them. The CDR3 extends over 12 amino acids. CDR1 is LNHDA and CDR2 is SQIVND in the germline V gene (reference sequence). CDR3 DNA sequence: TGTGCCAGTAGTCTTCGGGAAGATGAGCAGTTCTTC. It codes for CASSLREDEQFF.

This chain uses TRBV13 with TRBJ2-6, with D perhaps matching TRBD2 (7 bases). Between the trimmed V and J ends, which lost 3 bases and 3 bases, there was a span of 9 bases. This CDR3 region has 15 residues. The germline CDR1 and CDR2 sequences are PRHDT and FYEKMQ (reference sequence). The CDR3 loop reads CASSFGGLGANVLTF. The CDR3 DNA follows: TGTGCCAGCAGCTTCGGGGGGCTTGGGGCCAACGTCCTGACTTTC.

The rearrangement uses TRBV11-2 and TRBJ2-1, with 14 bases that match TRBD2. CDR3 length: 17 residues. Trimming removed 5 bases from V and 5 bases from J; junction bases left unmatched: 8. CDR1 and CDR2 (germline): SGHAT, FQNNGV. The CDR3 region is CASSPTSGGAKDNEQFF. The CDR3 nucleotides are TGTGCCAGCAGCCCGACTAGCGGGGGGGCCAAGGACAATGAGCAGTTCTTC.

This clone came up a few times. The chain combines TRBV27 with TRBJ1-1; no reliable D call. V was shortened by 5 bases and J by 6 bases, with 10 bases between the two germline ends. This CDR3 comprises 12 residues. The germline V gene has CDR1 MNHEY and CDR2 SMNVEV (reference sequence). The CDR3 DNA reads TGTGCCAGCAGTAACAATGTCGCTGAAGCTTTCTTT. Translated: CASSNNVAEAFF.

CDR3 nucleotide sequence: TGCAGCGTCCTTTCCGACTACGAGCAGTACTTC. Its protein product is CSVLSDYEQYF. The genes are TRBV29-1 and TRBJ2-7; D is uncertain. V shed 6 bases and J shed 3 bases, with 9 bases lying between them. The CDR3 totals 11 residues. Germline loops: CDR1 SQVTM, CDR2 ANQGSEA.

The V and J genes are TRBV5-1 and TRBJ2-2, with 11 bases matching TRBD1. The CDR3 covers 17 residues. Trimming took 0 bases from V and 3 from J; bases not matched to a gene: 4. Germline CDR1 reads SGHRS; CDR2 reads YFSETQ. CDR3 bases: TGCGCCAGCAGCTTGGGGACAGGGGGCGCGGACACCGGGGAGCTGTTTTTT. This translates into CASSLGTGGADTGELFF. Variable domain in full (rest from reference TRBV5-1 and TRBJ2-2): KAGVTQTPRYLIKTRGQQVTLSCSPISGHRSVSWYQQTPGQGLQFLFEYFSETQRNKGNFPGRFSGRQFSNSRSEMNVSTLELGDSALYLCASSLGTGGADTGELFFGEGSRLTVL.

The V and J genes are TRBV7-9 and TRBJ2-7; 10 bases match TRBD1. The CDR3 is 15 amino acids. The V segment lost 4 bases and the J segment 2 bases; nucleotides outside the gene matches: 5. In germline, CDR1 is SEHNR, CDR2 FQNEAQ (reference sequence). The CDR3 here is CASSSTTGGPYEQYF. CDR3 DNA sequence: TGTGCCAGCAGCTCAACGACAGGGGGCCCCTACGAGCAGTACTTC.